The rows below give T cell receptor beta chains drawn from one sample of a study of sequential checkpoint blockade in melanoma. The protocol was immunoSEQ multiplex PCR, while the TCRdb copy is restricted to in-frame clones and leaves out a portion. The data show 13,000 or so clones, around two thirds seen once. The material sequenced was CD8+ T cells sorted from blood (inferred from file names), taken from a patient given nivolumab and ipilimumab in sequence. The receptor source for this set is a human donor with melanoma. Both conserved end residues are part of each CDR3. A D gene is named only where the DNA matches it firmly. Clone size is stated in some rows and not others, as once, few, many or a class when expanded.

j_gene | d_gene | v_gene | abundance | CDR3aa | CDR3nt
TRBJ1-5 | . | TRBV4-1 | . | CASSQGDGQLPQHF | TGCGCCAGCAGCCAAGGGGACGGACAGTTGCCCCAGCATTTT
TRBJ1-5 | . | TRBV4-3 | . | CASSQGRTDNQPQHF | TGCGCCAGCAGCCAAGGTCGGACAGACAATCAGCCCCAGCATTTT
TRBJ2-3 | . | TRBV7-8 | . | CASSLGSGEDTQYF | TGTGCCAGCAGCTTAGGGTCAGGGGAAGATACGCAGTATTTT
TRBJ1-4 | . | TRBV4-2 | few | CASSHYNEKLFF | TGTGCCAGCAGCCACTATAATGAAAAACTGTTTTTT
TRBJ2-7 | TRBD1 | TRBV28 | . | CASSSPGQVSYEQYF | TGTGCCAGCAGCTCCCCGGGACAGGTCTCCTACGAGCAGTACTTC
TRBJ1-2 | . | TRBV9 | . | CASSVMDSPNYGYTF | TGTGCCAGCAGCGTAATGGACAGTCCTAACTATGGCTACACCTTC
TRBJ2-7 | . | TRBV30 | . | CAWSGQSGEQYF | TGTGCCTGGAGCGGACAGTCGGGCGAGCAGTACTTC
TRBJ2-1 | TRBD2 | TRBV19 | . | CASSITAGVLREQFF | TGTGCCAGTAGTATTACAGCGGGAGTATTGCGTGAGCAGTTCTTC
TRBJ1-3 | TRBD1 | TRBV9 | medium-sized | CASSRSTGGSGNTIYF | TGTGCCAGCAGCAGATCTACAGGGGGCTCTGGAAACACCATATATTTT
TRBJ2-7 | . | TRBV19 | few | CASSISALSSYEQYF | TGTGCCAGTAGTATTAGTGCGCTAAGCTCCTACGAGCAGTACTTC
TRBJ2-1 | . | TRBV19 | medium-sized | CASSRWGSGGYNEQFF | TGTGCCAGTAGTCGGTGGGGGAGTGGGGGGTACAATGAGCAGTTCTTC
TRBJ1-1 | TRBD1 | TRBV5-6 | . | CASSLYRDRGIEAFF | TGTGCCAGCAGCTTGTACCGGGACAGGGGTATTGAAGCTTTCTTT
TRBJ2-1 | . | TRBV13 | . | CASSLESRGNEQFF | TGTGCCAGCAGCTTAGAGTCCAGGGGCAATGAGCAGTTCTTC
TRBJ1-5 | TRBD1 | TRBV2 | few | CASSETGGQPQHF | TGTGCCAGCAGTGAGACAGGGGGTCAGCCCCAGCATTTT
TRBJ2-1 | TRBD1 | TRBV7-6 | . | CASSPSPGQGTHEQFF | TGTGCCAGCAGCCCTTCCCCGGGACAGGGTACGCATGAGCAGTTCTTC